This T cell receptor beta chain was observed in a study of blood T cell repertoires in COVID-19. Study-wide background: PBMCs, B-cell-depleted T cells, or T cells were the source of the cDNA or gDNA that made up the material.

V lost 6 bases and J lost 2, with 7 bases in between. The germline V gene encodes CDR1 MNHEY and CDR2 SVGAGI. The CDR3 is 12 amino acids. Assay: immunoSEQ multiplex PCR; the TCRdb copy retains only in-frame clones and omits some. The table lists about 300,000 clones, approximately 84% of them singletons. For this clone: Other DNA sequences in this sample translate to the same CDR3.

The chain employs TRBV6-5 and TRBJ2-5; weak D call: TRBD2 (5 bases). This clonotype was obtained from a human donor with COVID-19, enrolled during active disease. The donor label of this sample is uncertain. Specimen: peripheral blood. The CDR3 DNA follows: TGTGCCAGCAGCCGCGGGCAAGAGACCCAGTACTTC. Protein sequence: CASSRGQETQYF.